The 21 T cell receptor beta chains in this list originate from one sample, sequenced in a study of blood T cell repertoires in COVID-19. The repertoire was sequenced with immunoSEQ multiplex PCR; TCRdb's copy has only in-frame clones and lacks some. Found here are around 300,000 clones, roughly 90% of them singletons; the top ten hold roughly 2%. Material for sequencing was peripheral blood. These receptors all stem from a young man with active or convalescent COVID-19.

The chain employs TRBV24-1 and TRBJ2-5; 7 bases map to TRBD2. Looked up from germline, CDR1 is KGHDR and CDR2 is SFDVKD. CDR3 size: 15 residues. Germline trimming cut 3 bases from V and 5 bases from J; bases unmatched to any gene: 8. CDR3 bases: TGTGCCACCAGTGATACCGGGACTACGGGGGAGACCCAGTACTTC. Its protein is CATSDTGTTGETQYF.

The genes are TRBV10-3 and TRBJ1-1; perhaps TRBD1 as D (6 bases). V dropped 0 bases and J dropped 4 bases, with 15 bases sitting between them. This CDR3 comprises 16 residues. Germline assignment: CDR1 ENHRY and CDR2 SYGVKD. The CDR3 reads CAISESSPQGITEAFF. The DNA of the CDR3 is TGTGCCATCAGTGAGTCGAGCCCTCAGGGGATCACTGAAGCTTTCTTT.

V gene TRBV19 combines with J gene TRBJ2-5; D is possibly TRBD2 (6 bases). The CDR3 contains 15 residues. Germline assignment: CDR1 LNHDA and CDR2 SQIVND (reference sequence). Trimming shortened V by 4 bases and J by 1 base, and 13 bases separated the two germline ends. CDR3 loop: CASSTGEVGQETQYF. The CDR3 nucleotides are TGTGCCAGTAGTACGGGGGAGGTCGGCCAAGAGACCCAGTACTTC.

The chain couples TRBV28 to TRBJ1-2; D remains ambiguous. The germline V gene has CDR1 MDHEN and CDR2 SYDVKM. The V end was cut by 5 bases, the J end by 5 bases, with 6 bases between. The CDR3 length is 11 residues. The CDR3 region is CASSREYGYTF. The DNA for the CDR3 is TGTGCCAGCAGTCGGGAATATGGCTACACCTTC.

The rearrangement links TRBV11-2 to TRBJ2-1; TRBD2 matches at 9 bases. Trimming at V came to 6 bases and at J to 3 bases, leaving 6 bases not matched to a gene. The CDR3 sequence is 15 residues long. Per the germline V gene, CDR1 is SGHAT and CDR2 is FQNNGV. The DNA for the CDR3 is TGTGCCAGCAGGAGCGGGAGGATTGTCTACAATGAGCAGTTCTTC. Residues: CASRSGRIVYNEQFF.

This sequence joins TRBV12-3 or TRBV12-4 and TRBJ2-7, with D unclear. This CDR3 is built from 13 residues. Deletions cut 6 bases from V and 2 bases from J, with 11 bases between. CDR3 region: CASSQTSTYEQYF. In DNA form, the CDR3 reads TGTGCCAGCAGCCAGACATCTACCTACGAGCAGTACTTC.

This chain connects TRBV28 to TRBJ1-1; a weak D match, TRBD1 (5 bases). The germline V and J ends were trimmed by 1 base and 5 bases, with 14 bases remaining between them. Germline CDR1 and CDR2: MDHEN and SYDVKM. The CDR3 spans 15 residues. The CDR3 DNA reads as TGTGCCAGCAGTTTATTCGCGGGGGTTACTACTGAAGCTTTCTTT. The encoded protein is CASSLFAGVTTEAFF.

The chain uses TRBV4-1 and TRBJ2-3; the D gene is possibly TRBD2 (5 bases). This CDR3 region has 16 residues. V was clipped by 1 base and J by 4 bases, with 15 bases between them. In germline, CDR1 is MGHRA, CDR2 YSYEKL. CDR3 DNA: TGCGCCAGCAGCCAAGTTGCTGGGAGAATTCCAGATACGCAGTATTTT. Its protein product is CASSQVAGRIPDTQYF.

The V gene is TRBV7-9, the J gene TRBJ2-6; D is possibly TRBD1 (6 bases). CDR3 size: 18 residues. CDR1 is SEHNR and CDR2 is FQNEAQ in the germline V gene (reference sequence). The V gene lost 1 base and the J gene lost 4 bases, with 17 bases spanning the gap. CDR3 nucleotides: TGTGCCAGCAGCTTAGGTTGGACAGTTGAGTTCGGGGCCAACGTCCTGACTTTC. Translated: CASSLGWTVEFGANVLTF. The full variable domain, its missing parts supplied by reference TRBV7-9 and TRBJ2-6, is DTGVSQNPRHKITKRGQNVTFRCDPISEHNRLYWYRQTLGQGPEFLTYFQNEAQLEKSRLLSDRFSAERPKGSFSTLEIQRTEQGDSAMYLCASSLGWTVEFGANVLTFGAGSRLTVL.

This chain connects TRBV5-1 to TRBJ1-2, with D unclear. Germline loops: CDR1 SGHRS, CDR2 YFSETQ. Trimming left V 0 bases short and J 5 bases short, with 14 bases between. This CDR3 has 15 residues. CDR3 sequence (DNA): TGCGCCAGCAGCTTGGCCGCGGACGGAGGGTATGGCTACACCTTC. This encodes CASSLAADGGYGYTF.

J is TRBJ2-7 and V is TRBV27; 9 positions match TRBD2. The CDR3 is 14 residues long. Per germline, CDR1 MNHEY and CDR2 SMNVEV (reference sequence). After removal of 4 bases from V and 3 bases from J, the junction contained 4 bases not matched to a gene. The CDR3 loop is CASSWDSGGYEQYF. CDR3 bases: TGTGCCAGCAGTTGGGATAGCGGGGGCTACGAGCAGTACTTC.

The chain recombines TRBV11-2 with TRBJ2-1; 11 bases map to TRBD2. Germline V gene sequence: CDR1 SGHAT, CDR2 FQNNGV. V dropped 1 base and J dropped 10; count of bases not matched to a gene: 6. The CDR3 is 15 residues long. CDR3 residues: CASSLVVTSGTEQFF. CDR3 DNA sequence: TGTGCCAGCAGCTTAGTCGTGACTAGCGGGACCGAGCAGTTCTTC.

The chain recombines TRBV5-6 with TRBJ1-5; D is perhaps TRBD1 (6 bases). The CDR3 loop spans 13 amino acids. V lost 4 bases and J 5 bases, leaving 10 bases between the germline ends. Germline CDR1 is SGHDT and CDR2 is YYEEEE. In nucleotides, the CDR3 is TGTGCCAGCAGCCGGACAGCTGATCAGCCCCAGCATTTT. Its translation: CASSRTADQPQHF.

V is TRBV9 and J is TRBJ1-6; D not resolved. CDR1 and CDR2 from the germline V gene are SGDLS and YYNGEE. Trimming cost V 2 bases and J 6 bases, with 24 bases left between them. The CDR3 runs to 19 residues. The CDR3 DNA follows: TGTGCCAGCAGCGTTAGCCCTCAGTGGCGAGGAGGCAGTAATTCACCCCTCCACTTT. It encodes CASSVSPQWRGGSNSPLHF.

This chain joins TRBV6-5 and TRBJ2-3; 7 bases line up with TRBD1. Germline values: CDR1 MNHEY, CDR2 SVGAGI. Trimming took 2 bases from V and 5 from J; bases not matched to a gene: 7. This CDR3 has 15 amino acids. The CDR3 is CASSYHRQGRDTQYF. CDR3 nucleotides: TGTGCCAGCAGTTACCATCGACAGGGCCGAGATACGCAGTATTTT.

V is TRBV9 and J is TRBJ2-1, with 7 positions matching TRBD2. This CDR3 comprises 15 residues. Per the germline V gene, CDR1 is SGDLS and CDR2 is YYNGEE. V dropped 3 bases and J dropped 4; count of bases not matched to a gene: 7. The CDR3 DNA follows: TGTGCCAGCAGCGAGGGGCTAGCGGTTTACAATGAGCAGTTCTTC. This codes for CASSEGLAVYNEQFF.

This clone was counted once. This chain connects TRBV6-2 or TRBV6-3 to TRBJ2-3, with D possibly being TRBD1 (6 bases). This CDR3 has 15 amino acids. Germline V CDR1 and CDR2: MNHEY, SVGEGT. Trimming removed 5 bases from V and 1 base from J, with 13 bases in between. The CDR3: CASSALQGRTDTQYF. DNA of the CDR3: TGTGCCAGCAGTGCCCTACAGGGACGCACAGATACGCAGTATTTT.

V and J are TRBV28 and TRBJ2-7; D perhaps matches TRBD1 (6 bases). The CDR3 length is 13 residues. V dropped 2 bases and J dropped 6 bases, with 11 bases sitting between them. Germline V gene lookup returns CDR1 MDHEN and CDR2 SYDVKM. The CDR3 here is CASSLAGAGEQYF. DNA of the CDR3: TGTGCCAGCAGTTTAGCAGGGGCGGGCGAGCAGTACTTC.

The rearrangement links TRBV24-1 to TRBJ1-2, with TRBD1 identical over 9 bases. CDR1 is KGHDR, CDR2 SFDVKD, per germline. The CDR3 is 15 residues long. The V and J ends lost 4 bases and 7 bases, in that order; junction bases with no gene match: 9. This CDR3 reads CATSDNRRQGGGYTF. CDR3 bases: TGTGCCACCAGTGACAACCGGAGACAGGGGGGTGGCTACACCTTC.

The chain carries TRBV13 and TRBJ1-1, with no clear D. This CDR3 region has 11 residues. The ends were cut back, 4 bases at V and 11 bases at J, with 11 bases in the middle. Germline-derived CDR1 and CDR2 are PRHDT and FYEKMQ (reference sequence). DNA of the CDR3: TGTGCCAGCAGCTCCAGGCTTGGCGCTTTCTTT. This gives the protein CASSSRLGAFF. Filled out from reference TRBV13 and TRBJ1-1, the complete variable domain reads AAGVIQSPRHLIKEKRETATLKCYPIPRHDTVYWYQQGPGQDPQFLISFYEKMQSDKGSIPDRFSAQQFSDYHSELNMSSLELGDSALYFCASSSRLGAFFGQGTRLTVV.

CDR3 amino acids: CSSLSDRGSETQYF. CDR3 nucleotide sequence: TGCAGTTCCCTAAGTGACAGAGGTTCTGAGACCCAGTACTTC. The genes are TRBV29-1 and TRBJ2-5, with D possibly matching TRBD1 (5 bases). CDR1 is SQVTM, CDR2 ANQGSEA, per germline. This CDR3 is built from 14 residues.